Here is one T cell receptor beta chain with its context. This record comes from a study of blood T cell repertoires in COVID-19. Data came from immunoSEQ multiplex PCR; TCRdb stores just in-frame clones and leaves some out. The sample yields roughly 360,000 clones, 88% seen once. Sequences were obtained from PBMCs or T cells enriched from blood (not recorded which). This clonotype was obtained from a woman in her 30s with acute COVID-19.

CDR3 amino acids: CASSTGLAGGVPNEQFF. The CDR3 DNA is TGTGCCAGCAGCACGGGACTAGCGGGGGGAGTCCCCAATGAGCAGTTCTTC. The V call is TRBV7-3, the J call TRBJ2-1, with 15 bases fitting TRBD2. The CDR3 extends over 17 amino acids. Germline V lookup: CDR1 SGHTA, CDR2 FQGTGA. V lost 5 bases, J lost 6 bases, and 8 bases stayed unmatched.